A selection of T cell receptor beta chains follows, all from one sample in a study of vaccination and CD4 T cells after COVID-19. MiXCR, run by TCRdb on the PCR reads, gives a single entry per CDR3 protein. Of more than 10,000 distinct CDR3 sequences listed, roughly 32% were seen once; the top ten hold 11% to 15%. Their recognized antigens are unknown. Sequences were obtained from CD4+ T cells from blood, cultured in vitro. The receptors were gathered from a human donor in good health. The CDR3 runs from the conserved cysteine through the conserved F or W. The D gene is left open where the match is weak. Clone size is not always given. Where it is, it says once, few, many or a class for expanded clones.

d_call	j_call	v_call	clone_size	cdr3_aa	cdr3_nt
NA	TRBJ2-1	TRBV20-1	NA	CSAWRAGNEQFF	TGCAGTGCGTGGAGGGCCGGGAATGAGCAGTTCTTC
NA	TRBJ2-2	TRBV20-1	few	CSARGGVNTGELFF	TGCAGTGCTAGGGGGGGCGTGAACACCGGGGAGCTGTTTTTT
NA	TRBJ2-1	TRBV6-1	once	CASSATQYYNEQFF	TGTGCCAGCTCCGCGACACAATACTACAATGAGCAGTTCTTC
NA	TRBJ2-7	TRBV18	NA	CASSNGQISYEQYF	TGTGCCAGCTCAAACGGTCAAATCTCCTACGAGCAGTACTTC
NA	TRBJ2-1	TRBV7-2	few	CASSLSLFAGIYNEQFF	TGTGCCAGCAGCTTAAGTCTTTTCGCGGGAATCTACAATGAGCAGTTCTTC
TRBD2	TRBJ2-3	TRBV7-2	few	CASSGLVDTQYF	TGTGCCAGCAGCGGACTAGTAGATACGCAGTATTTT
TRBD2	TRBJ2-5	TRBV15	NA	CATSRGILAGGQETQYF	TGTGCCACCAGCAGAGGAATCCTAGCGGGAGGGCAAGAGACCCAGTACTTC
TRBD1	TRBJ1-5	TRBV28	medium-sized	CASSFPGQGGNSNQPQHF	TGTGCCAGCAGTTTCCCCGGACAGGGGGGCAATAGCAATCAGCCCCAGCATTTT
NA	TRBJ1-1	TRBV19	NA	CASSIKGDTEAFF	TGTGCCAGTAGTATAAAGGGGGACACTGAAGCTTTCTTT
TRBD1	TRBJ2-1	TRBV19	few	CASSTTGNVDEQFF	TGTGCCAGTAGTACGACAGGGAATGTAGATGAGCAGTTCTTC
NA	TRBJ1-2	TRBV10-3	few	CAISAGGLYGYTF	TGTGCCATCAGTGCGGGAGGGCTTTATGGCTACACCTTC
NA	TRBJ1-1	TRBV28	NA	CASTPSLQGNTEAFF	TGTGCCAGCACCCCCAGCCTACAGGGAAACACTGAAGCTTTCTTT
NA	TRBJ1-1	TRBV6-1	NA	CASSTNTEAFF	TGTGCCAGCAGTACAAACACTGAAGCTTTCTTT
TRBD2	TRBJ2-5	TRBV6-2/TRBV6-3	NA	CATGPGGETQYF	TGTGCCACGGGACCGGGAGGTGAGACCCAGTACTTC